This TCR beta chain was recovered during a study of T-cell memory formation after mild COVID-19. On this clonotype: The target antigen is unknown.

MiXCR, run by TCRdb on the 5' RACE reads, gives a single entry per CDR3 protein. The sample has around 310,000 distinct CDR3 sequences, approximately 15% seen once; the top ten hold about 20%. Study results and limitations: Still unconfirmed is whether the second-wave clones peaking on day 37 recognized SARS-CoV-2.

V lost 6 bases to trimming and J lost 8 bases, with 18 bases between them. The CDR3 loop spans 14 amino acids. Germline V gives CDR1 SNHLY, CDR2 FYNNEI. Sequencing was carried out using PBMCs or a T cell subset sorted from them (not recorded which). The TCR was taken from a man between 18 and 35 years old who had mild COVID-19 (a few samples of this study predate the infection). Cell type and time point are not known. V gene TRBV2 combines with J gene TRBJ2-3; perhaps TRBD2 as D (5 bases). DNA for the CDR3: TGTGCCAGCAGGAGCCGGGGAGTCCGTGGTACGCAGTATTTT. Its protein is CASRSRGVRGTQYF.